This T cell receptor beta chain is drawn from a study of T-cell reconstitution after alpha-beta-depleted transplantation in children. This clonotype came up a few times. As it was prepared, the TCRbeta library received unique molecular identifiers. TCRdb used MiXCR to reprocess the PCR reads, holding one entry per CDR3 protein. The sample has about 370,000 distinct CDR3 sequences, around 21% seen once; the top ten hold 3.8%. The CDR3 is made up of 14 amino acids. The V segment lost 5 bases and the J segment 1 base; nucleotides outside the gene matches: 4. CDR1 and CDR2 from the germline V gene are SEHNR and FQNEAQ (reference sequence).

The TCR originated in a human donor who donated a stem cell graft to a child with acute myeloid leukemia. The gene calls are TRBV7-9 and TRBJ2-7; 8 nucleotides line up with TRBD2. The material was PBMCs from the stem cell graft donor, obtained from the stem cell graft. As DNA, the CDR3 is TGTGCCAGCAGCGCGACGGGAGGGTCCTACGAGCAGTACTTC. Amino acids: CASSATGGSYEQYF. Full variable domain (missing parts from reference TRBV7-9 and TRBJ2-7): DTGVSQNPRHKITKRGQNVTFRCDPISEHNRLYWYRQTLGQGPEFLTYFQNEAQLEKSRLLSDRFSAERPKGSFSTLEIQRTEQGDSAMYLCASSATGGSYEQYFGPGTRLTVT.